This is a list of T cell receptor beta chains from one sample in a study of shared clonotypes between healthy human individuals. Assay: immunoSEQ multiplex PCR; the TCRdb copy retains only in-frame clones and omits some. The top ten hold almost 0.9% of the sample, which has over 950,000 clones, roughly 80% seen once. The specimen was memory CD4+ T cells from PBMCs. All receptors come from a man between 18 and 35 years old in good health. Some clones in this sample may be carry-over from other donors' samples. The CDR3 runs from the conserved cysteine through the conserved F or W. D genes are given only for firm matches. Size is omitted from some rows. Given values are once, few, many or a class for expanded clones.

abundance	j_gene	d_gene	v_gene	CDR3aa	CDR3nt
few	TRBJ2-5	.	TRBV27	CASSRDGYQETQYF	TGTGCCAGTAGCAGGGACGGTTACCAAGAGACCCAGTACTTC
.	TRBJ1-1	.	TRBV5-1	CASSPPATMNTEAFF	TGCGCCAGCAGCCCACCCGCCACCATGAACACTGAAGCTTTCTTT
.	TRBJ2-3	.	TRBV7-2	CASSFQDTDTQYF	TGTGCCAGCAGCTTTCAAGATACAGATACGCAGTATTTT
.	TRBJ1-2	.	TRBV6-5	CASSYSPRLSNYGYTF	TGTGCCAGCAGTTACTCCCCGAGACTTTCTAACTATGGCTACACCTTC
.	TRBJ2-3	TRBD2	TRBV18	CASSIALAGGRSTDTQYF	TGTGCCAGCTCGATCGCCCTAGCGGGAGGTCGTAGCACAGATACGCAGTATTTT
.	TRBJ2-1	.	TRBV6-6	CASREDSSSYNEQFF	TGTGCCAGCAGGGAGGACAGTAGCTCCTACAATGAGCAGTTCTTC
.	TRBJ2-7	TRBD1	TRBV25-1	CASSEEPHRTGGNYEQYF	TGTGCCAGCAGTGAAGAACCCCACCGGACAGGGGGCAATTACGAGCAGTACTTC
.	TRBJ2-7	.	TRBV11-2	CASSLEQGGYEQYF	TGTGCCAGCAGCTTAGAACAAGGGGGCTACGAGCAGTACTTC
.	TRBJ2-7	.	TRBV5-4	CASSLDGNYEQYF	TGTGCCAGCAGCTTGGATGGCAACTACGAGCAGTACTTC
.	TRBJ2-7	.	TRBV7-3	CASSAGGGPYEQYF	TGTGCCAGCAGCGCCGGGGGCGGCCCCTACGAGCAGTACTTC
many	TRBJ2-1	TRBD2	TRBV27	CASVRLATDNEQFF	TGTGCCAGCGTTAGACTAGCGACTGACAATGAGCAGTTCTTC
.	TRBJ2-7	.	TRBV9	CASTRGTGTYEQYF	TGTGCCAGCACCCGGGGGACTGGGACCTACGAGCAGTACTTC
once	TRBJ2-3	.	TRBV5-1	CASSVGLPGDTQYF	TGCGCCAGCAGCGTGGGACTCCCCGGGGATACGCAGTATTTT
.	TRBJ1-5	TRBD1	TRBV2	CASSRQGIGNQPQHF	TGTGCCAGCAGTCGACAGGGGATAGGCAATCAGCCCCAGCATTTT
.	TRBJ2-5	.	TRBV11-1	CASSFLPQGGETQYF	TGTGCCAGCAGCTTTTTACCCCAGGGGGGAGAGACCCAGTACTTC
.	TRBJ2-3	.	TRBV13	CASSSRSSTDTQYF	TGTGCCAGCAGCTCCCGATCTAGCACAGATACGCAGTATTTT
.	TRBJ2-1	TRBD1	TRBV9	CASSERQGFYNEQFF	TGTGCCAGCAGCGAGAGACAGGGCTTCTACAATGAGCAGTTCTTC
.	TRBJ1-2	.	TRBV4-3	CASSQAPGQGTNYGYTF	TGCGCCAGCAGCCAAGCCCCGGGGCAGGGAACTAACTATGGCTACACCTTC
few	TRBJ1-4	.	TRBV28	CASSASREKLFF	TGTGCCAGCAGTGCCTCTAGAGAAAAACTGTTTTTT
once	TRBJ1-4	.	TRBV7-9	CATSGEDEKLFF	TGTGCCACCTCGGGAGAGGATGAAAAACTGTTTTTT
.	TRBJ2-5	.	TRBV5-1	CASSGGQAGETQYF	TGCGCCAGCAGCGGGGGACAAGCGGGGGAGACCCAGTACTTC
.	TRBJ1-2	.	TRBV28	CASSLVAGKRGYTF	TGTGCCAGCAGTTTAGTCGCAGGGAAGAGAGGCTACACCTTC
few	TRBJ2-7	.	TRBV5-1	CASSLPEGVSEQYF	TGCGCCAGCAGCTTGCCCGAGGGAGTAAGCGAGCAGTACTTC
.	TRBJ2-7	.	TRBV29-1	CSVASMRASSYEQYF	TGCAGCGTTGCCTCGATGAGGGCAAGCTCCTACGAGCAGTACTTC
.	TRBJ2-6	.	TRBV5-1	CASSLGISGANVLTF	TGCGCCAGCAGCCTGGGAATTTCCGGGGCCAACGTCCTGACTTTC
.	TRBJ2-7	.	TRBV28	CASSPQTRKEQYF	TGTGCCAGCAGTCCGCAGACTAGAAAAGAGCAGTACTTC
.	TRBJ2-7	TRBD1	TRBV2	CASTAVWTGAYEQYF	TGTGCCAGTACCGCCGTTTGGACAGGGGCCTACGAGCAGTACTTC
few	TRBJ2-5	.	TRBV10-1	CASSALGAGETQYF	TGCGCCAGCAGTGCCTTAGGGGCCGGGGAGACCCAGTACTTC
once	TRBJ2-2	.	TRBV28	CASSRLVSGELFF	TGTGCCAGCAGTAGACTAGTCTCTGGGGAGCTGTTTTTT
.	TRBJ1-2	.	TRBV7-9	CASSLERPGTYGYTF	TGTGCCAGCAGCTTAGAACGTCCGGGGACCTATGGCTACACCTTC
.	TRBJ2-7	TRBD1	TRBV4-2	CASSQATGQGIYEQYF	TGTGCCAGCAGCCAAGCAACCGGACAGGGGATCTACGAGCAGTACTTC